This TCR beta chain comes out of a study of T cells in Graves' hyperthyroidism and ophthalmopathy (dated by TCRdb to about 2019). Broadly, across the study: Peripheral blood samples were taken at initial diagnosis, before any treatment was given. To identify distinguishing TCR V-J signatures, a discovery cohort of about 100 patients was used, comprising 40 to 45 with Graves' ophthalmopathy and around 60 with stable Graves' hyperthyroidism. Prospective prediction of ophthalmopathy was tested in an independent validation cohort of 18 to 20 hyperthyroidism patients and around 16 patients who later progressed to ophthalmopathy. The 100 discovery patients were randomly split 7:3 into training and test sets. In addition, the study compared T-cell repertoires in thyroid tissue and in blood from over 5 Graves' hyperthyroidism patients. Once sampling was done, hyperthyroidism patients were given methimazole at a starting dose of 30 mg daily, whereas ophthalmopathy patients were given high-dose intravenous methylprednisolone. According to the paper, TCR Vbeta CDR3 sequencing was carried out on some 130 peripheral blood samples, which came from some 41 ophthalmopathy, roughly 75 hyperthyroidism and approximately 17 progressor patients.

The TCR beta CDR3 regions were amplified from RNA transcripts. The TCR CDR3 was subjected to a first round of RT-PCR using the HTBI primer set and the Qiagen OneStep RT-PCR kit. Libraries were constructed in a second round of multiplex PCR, after which size selection and purification were performed. Paired-end sequencing of the libraries was performed with 100 bp reads on an Illumina HiSeq2000. The paper's processing steps were these. Raw data were processed with SOAPnuke, discarding reads with adapters, uncalled bases, mean Phred below 15, or no exact constant-primer or identifier match. COPE v1.2.5 was used to merge the high-quality paired reads, and each unique nucleotide sequence was defined as a clonotype. MiTCR v1.1 was used to align clonotypes to the IMGT TRBV, TRBD and TRBJ reference segments. Only V-J combinations with frequency above 0.0001, covering 99% to 99.2% of repertoires, were analysed. The TCS score was defined as the ratio of F50 (clonal expansion) to E x V (chaos), calculated using BLOSUM62-based TCRdist between CDR3 peptides within each V-J. Welch's t-statistics and random forest reduced around 520 V-J features to roughly 13, which were used in a naive Bayes classifier (R e1071). TCRdb trimmed public reads at Q25 via fastp, called clones via MiXCR and kept in-frame beta chains. Merged by CDR3 protein, the rows form single entries marked with the most common genes and DNA. The V and J calls reflect TCRdb's pipeline rather than the authors' work. Recorded for this sample are about 290,000 distinct CDR3 sequences; 10% to 15% of them occurred a single time. Clones ranked in the top ten supply 6.5% to 10% of the sample.

Hyperthyroidism patients were newly diagnosed, with disease duration under 2 months, and aged 18 to 65 years. Patients with uncontrolled infections, other autoimmune diseases, pregnancy or lactation were excluded. Diagnoses were established on the basis of clinical symptoms, serum thyroxine and TRAb, thyroid ultrasound, and orbital computed tomography. For progressor patients, blood was drawn at the first diagnosis of hyperthyroidism, before any ophthalmopathy symptoms had appeared. PBMCs were isolated from approximately 10 ml of fresh peripheral blood by Ficoll-Paque density gradient centrifugation. Progressor patients were initially diagnosed with Graves' hyperthyroidism and developed ophthalmopathy during follow-up. Total RNA was extracted using Trizol reagent, and RNA quality was assessed on an Agilent 2100 Bioanalyzer. This clonotype was detected ten times or more. Its specific antigen is unknown. Base qualities are missing; no much larger clone stands one base away.

Paper-wide results and their limitations: A model built on a 13 V-J signature distinguished ophthalmopathy from stable hyperthyroidism, reaching around 88% sensitivity and approximately 81% specificity in cross-validation and 80%/75% in testing. Sample size was not statistically predetermined, and investigators were not blinded to group allocation. In validation, progression to ophthalmopathy was predicted by the model with 70.59% sensitivity and 72% to 80% specificity, a median of approximately 7.1 months before onset. Most expanded thyroid clonotypes (frequency above 0.001) were also detected in blood, a finding suggesting that blood repertoires may reflect thyroid immune responses.

From the cysteine through the phenylalanine, the CDR3 covers 17 amino acids. Only the CDR3 region is kept as DNA, spanning 51 bases read in frame from base 1. V is shortened by 6 bases, J by 4 bases, and the region joining them spans 23 bases. This sequence was found in a woman aged 25 to 39 with Graves' hyperthyroidism that later progressed to Graves' ophthalmopathy. The sequence links TRBV12-3 or TRBV12-4 to TRBJ2-3; the D element might be TRBD1 or TRBD2, as each aligns at 6 bases. Source material: blood. The sequence in DNA is TGTGCCAGCAGCGCGATCCTCGGGCAGGGGAGGTCAGATACGCAGTATTTT. This codes for CASSAILGQGRSDTQYF.